This TCR beta chain was profiled in a study of post-analysis software for immune sequencing data. Study-level information: The disease courses spanned relapsing-remitting, secondary progressive and progressive-relapsing forms of multiple sclerosis.

Trimming stripped 5 bases from V and 2 bases from J, with 12 bases between. The CDR3 covers 13 residues. The germline gives CDR1 DFQATT, CDR2 SNEGSKA (reference sequence). The study's findings and limits: When patients were compared with controls, about five TRBV segments were more frequent, TRBV5-6, TRBV5-1 and TRBV20-1 among them. Multiple sclerosis patients showed significantly lower normalized Chao1 diversity than controls did.

This clonotype was seen ten or more times. The antigen is undetermined. Prepared TCR beta cDNA libraries contained unique molecular identifiers. Roughly 490,000 cDNA molecules came from about 1 to 10 million T cells. MiXCR, run by TCRdb on the PCR reads, gives a single entry per CDR3 protein. This repertoire shows around 710,000 distinct CDR3 sequences, 40% to 55% found once; its top ten account for 4% to 5%. The rearrangement links TRBV20-1 to TRBJ1-2; unclear D gene. The source of this sequence is a girl aged 10-17 years with multiple sclerosis. Sequenced input: blood. Here the CDR3 reads CSALRASNYGYTF. The DNA of the CDR3 is TGCAGTGCTTTGAGGGCCTCAAACTATGGCTACACCTTC.